This T cell receptor beta chain stems from a study of cytomegalovirus exposure and HLA in healthy donors. General study results and limits: As a later analysis revealed, the rate of TCR association differed by HLA locus, with DRB1 most and HLA-C fewest. The authors later found HLA-associated TCR beta chains more clonally expanded than equally common others. TCR beta chains numbering under 200 were designated cytomegalovirus-associated. Most of the TCR beta V segments (in an earlier analysis) were productive either about 90% or about 30% of the time.

The CDR3 spans 14 residues. In germline, CDR1 is MNHEY, CDR2 SVGAGI. In regard to this clone: What it binds is not known. The junction differs from germline at one of its ends, possibly a read error.

PCR was performed using 60 Vbeta and 13 Jbeta primers. The protocol was immunoSEQ multiplex PCR, while the TCRdb copy is restricted to in-frame clones and leaves out a portion. In the table there are over 110,000 clones, 79% of which are singletons. This chain joins TRBV6-5 and TRBJ1-1; TRBD1 aligns across 8 bases. Sequencing was carried out using PBMCs. The clonotype was recovered from a man between 18 and 35 years old in good health and CMV-seronegative. The CDR3 here is CTSSVTDRGTEAFF. In DNA, the CDR3 is TGTACCAGCAGTGTAACCGACAGGGGCACTGAAGCTTTCTTT.